This T cell receptor (beta chain) appears in the sequencing data of a study of T cell responses to AZD1222 COVID-19 vaccine (dated by TCRdb to 2020 to 2023). With respect to the entire study: A total of about 250 trial participants underwent TCR sequencing, of whom around 210 had received two doses of AZD1222 and 26 had received two doses of the MenACWY control vaccine. Trial participants were enrolled by age into 18-55, 56-69 and 70-plus year subgroups, with approximately 150, 28 and 58 TCR-sequenced participants respectively. Study-wide conclusions, independent of this receptor: No day 14 peak-response samples were available, so repertoires were characterized only after the peak T cell response. After two AZD1222 doses, spike-specific TCR breadth and depth were significantly higher than at day 0 and than in MenACWY recipients. The whole spike protein was spanned by vaccine-associated CD4 TCRs, and dominant responses were seen in regions 160-218 and 743-854. Reportedly, almost half of the unique spike-specific TCRs recognized epitopes lying outside the regions that are mutated in the B.1.351 and B.1.1.7 variants. The 56-69-year group was small, and its depth increase did not reach significance, likely because of low power. Conclusions about previously exposed vaccinees were limited because only six AZD1222 recipients were SARS-CoV-2 seropositive at baseline. Most participants were white British and females outnumbered males, and the authors suggested that clonal diversity may have been underestimated.

The CDR3 regions of human TCRbeta chains were analyzed by immunosequencing. On the authors' methods: TCRs in the repertoires were matched against a reference library of SARS-CoV-2-specific TCRs that had been generated with the MIRA antigen-specificity platform. Breadth was defined as the fraction of unique TCRs that were SARS-CoV-2-associated, and depth was defined as the fraction of total T cells that were SARS-CoV-2-associated. Using the MIRA data, each spike-specific TCR was assigned both to the spike region to which the TCR was reactive and to a CD4 or CD8 class. Log10-transformed breadth and depth values were compared by one-way ANOVA with Sidak's multiple comparisons tests. TCRdb carries this immuneACCESS record with in-frame sequences only. Its versions omit some clonotypes, under half of them owing to an unresolved V gene in the studies checked, with the rest unexplained. That table gives V, J and clone size, and the DNA gave D and trimming. Present in this sample are about 93,000 clones, roughly nine tenths of which were seen just once. About 2.7% of the sample goes to the ten largest clones.

According to the germline V gene, CDR1 reads SGHRS and CDR2 reads YFSETQ. Spanning cysteine to phenylalanine, the CDR3 consists of 14 amino acids. Only the CDR3 region is kept as DNA, spanning 42 bases read in frame from base 1. V loses 4 bases, J loses 7 bases, and the germline ends lie 15 bases apart. Read against the paper, the sample's time point label means: about 28 days (+/-7) after the second vaccine dose. Because spike-specific TCR depth and breadth did not differ between the two schedules, AZD1222 recipients who got a second dose at roughly 4 weeks were pooled with those who got a second dose at roughly 12 weeks. Samples from vaccinated people were obtained from the UK trials COV001 and COV002, which included a single-blind randomized controlled phase 2/3 trial of AZD1222 (ChAdOx1 nCoV-19) in healthy adults. For TCRbeta chain sequencing, PBMC samples were collected from trial participants at day 0 and at day 28 after the second dose.

Turning to this clone: Its binding antigen is unknown. Per-base qualities were not stored, and no clone one base away is much larger.

The sequence derives from an adult who received the AZD1222 COVID-19 vaccine. The V gene is TRBV5-1 and the J gene is TRBJ1-5, with TRBD1 as a weak D call on 6 bases. Source: peripheral blood, taken 28 days after the second AZD1222 dose. The CDR3 region reads CASSPGQFGQPQHF. The nucleotides are TGCGCCAGCAGCCCCGGACAGTTCGGGCAGCCCCAGCATTTT.